The 21 T cell receptor beta chains below all came from one sample that was sequenced in a study of cytomegalovirus exposure and HLA in healthy donors. Amplification used 60 Vbeta primers and 13 Jbeta primers. Sequencing was performed with immunoSEQ multiplex PCR; in TCRdb, only in-frame clones are kept and a portion is missing. Of about 160,000 clones listed, about 80% are singletons. Sequencing used PBMCs. The origin of the receptors is a woman aged 45 to 65 in good health and CMV-seropositive.

The V call is TRBV28, the J call TRBJ1-5, with D possibly matching TRBD1 (6 bases). This CDR3 has 17 residues. V lost 6 bases and J lost 7, with 25 bases in between. CDR1 and CDR2 (germline): MDHEN, SYDVKM. The CDR3 sequence is CASRSPYRGGASQPQHF. The CDR3 region has the DNA TGTGCCAGCAGATCTCCTTATCGCGGGGGCGCTTCCCAGCCCCAGCATTTT.

The J gene is TRBJ1-2, the V gene TRBV5-4; 10 nucleotides align to TRBD1. Germline V CDR1 and CDR2: SGHNT, YYREEE (reference sequence). V lost 4 bases, J lost 4 bases, and 4 bases stayed unmatched. This CDR3 has 14 residues. The CDR3 spells CASSTRTGGYGYTF. For the CDR3, the DNA is TGTGCCAGCAGCACGCGGACAGGGGGCTATGGCTACACCTTC. The complete variable domain, with remaining parts taken from reference TRBV5-4 and TRBJ1-2, reads ETGVTQSPTHLIKTRGQQVTLRCSSQSGHNTVSWYQQALGQGPQFIFQYYREEENGRGNFPPRFSGLQFPNYSSELNVNALELDDSALYLCASSTRTGGYGYTFGSGTRLTVV.

The V and J genes are TRBV28 and TRBJ1-4; D is possibly TRBD1 (6 bases). Trimming took 5 bases from V and 11 from J, leaving 27 bases between them. Germline V gene data show CDR1 as MDHEN and CDR2 as SYDVKM. The CDR3 is 17 residues long. The DNA for the CDR3 is TGTGCCAGCAGTATAACCCTGGCGGGGGGCCCAACTGAGAAACTGTTTTTT. Encoded protein: CASSITLAGGPTEKLFF.

The chain is built from TRBV28 and TRBJ2-5; the D is unclear. This CDR3 is 16 amino acids long. In germline, CDR1 is MDHEN, CDR2 SYDVKM. V lost 2 bases and J lost 2, with 15 bases in between. The CDR3 DNA reads as TGTGCCAGCAGTTTAGAGCGAAACCTCCTACAAGAGACCCAGTACTTC. This gives the protein CASSLERNLLQETQYF. Variable domain in full (rest from reference TRBV28 and TRBJ2-5): DVKVTQSSRYLVKRTGEKVFLECVQDMDHENMFWYRQDPGLGLRLIYFSYDVKMKEKGDIPEGYSVSREKKERFSLILESASTNQTSMYLCASSLERNLLQETQYFGPGTRLLVL.

The J gene is TRBJ2-1, the V gene TRBV13; TRBD1 might be the D (6 bases). The germline V gene has CDR1 PRHDT and CDR2 FYEKMQ (reference sequence). This CDR3 has 16 amino acids. V lost 4 bases and J lost 7, with 20 bases in between. CDR3 sequence (DNA): TGTGCCAGCAGCTCCCCAATCGAGACAGGCGAGAATGAGCAGTTCTTC. Translated, it gives CASSSPIETGENEQFF.

This chain connects TRBV5-4 to TRBJ1-2; maybe TRBD1 (6 bases). CDR1 and CDR2 (germline): SGHNT, YYREEE (reference sequence). The length of the CDR3 is 15 residues. Trimming took off 2 bases at V and 4 bases at J, with 15 bases between the two ends. The chain's CDR3 is CASSLLRQDPYGYTF. In nucleotides, the CDR3 is TGTGCCAGCAGCTTATTAAGACAGGACCCCTATGGCTACACCTTC. The full variable domain, in which reference TRBV5-4 and TRBJ1-2 provide the parts outside the CDR3, is ETGVTQSPTHLIKTRGQQVTLRCSSQSGHNTVSWYQQALGQGPQFIFQYYREEENGRGNFPPRFSGLQFPNYSSELNVNALELDDSALYLCASSLLRQDPYGYTFGSGTRLTVV.

This chain joins TRBV19 and TRBJ2-3, with 11 bases identical to TRBD2. There are 20 residues in the CDR3. With 4 bases clipped from V and 2 bases from J, the junction kept 17 bases outside the gene matches. Germline CDR1 reads LNHDA; CDR2 reads SQIVND (reference sequence). The CDR3 DNA sequence: TGTGCCAGTAGTACTAGGACTAGCGGGTCCCTCAAATACTCCACAGATACGCAGTATTTT. Its protein is CASSTRTSGSLKYSTDTQYF. The full variable domain, with the rest looked up from reference TRBV19 and TRBJ2-3, is DGGITQSPKYLFRKEGQNVTLSCEQNLNHDAMYWYRQDPGQGLRLIYYSQIVNDFQKGDIAEGYSVSREKKESFPLTVTSAQKNPTAFYLCASSTRTSGSLKYSTDTQYFGPGTRLTVL.

The J gene is TRBJ1-6, the V gene TRBV5-4; D is perhaps TRBD1 (6 bases). Germline V lookup: CDR1 SGHNT, CDR2 YYREEE (reference sequence). V shed 4 bases and J shed 7 bases, with 15 bases lying between them. The CDR3 contains 15 residues. CDR3 nucleotides: TGTGCCAGCAGCCAGCTTGACAGGAGGAATTCACCCCTCCACTTT. Translation: CASSQLDRRNSPLHF.

CDR3 protein: CASSLGLADYNEQFF. The CDR3 region has the DNA TGTGCCAGCAGCCTCGGACTAGCGGACTACAATGAGCAGTTCTTC. The chain couples TRBV6-5 to TRBJ2-1; 10 bases are a match to TRBD2. Trimming removed 6 bases from V and 3 bases from J; junction bases left unmatched: 5. Germline V gives CDR1 MNHEY, CDR2 SVGAGI. This CDR3 spans 15 amino acids.

The CDR3 reads CASSFSGGTTNEKLFF. CDR3 nucleotides: TGCGCCAGCAGCTTCTCAGGGGGGACAACTAATGAAAAACTGTTTTTT. The chain employs TRBV5-1 and TRBJ1-4; 7 bases agree with TRBD1. The CDR3 has 16 residues. Germline V lookup: CDR1 SGHRS, CDR2 YFSETQ. J lost 0 bases, V lost 2 bases, and 4 bases had no gene match. The full variable domain, with the rest looked up from reference TRBV5-1 and TRBJ1-4, is KAGVTQTPRYLIKTRGQQVTLSCSPISGHRSVSWYQQTPGQGLQFLFEYFSETQRNKGNFPGRFSGRQFSNSRSEMNVSTLELGDSALYLCASSFSGGTTNEKLFFGSGTQLSVL.

V usage is TRBV18 and J usage is TRBJ1-5; D is perhaps TRBD1 (5 bases). The CDR3 contains 14 residues. Trimming took off 8 bases at V and 7 bases at J, with 18 bases between the two ends. CDR1 and CDR2 (germline): KGHSH, LQKENI. The CDR3 DNA sequence: TGTGCCAGCGGCACCAGCGGGGGGATACAGCCCCAGCATTTT. Protein product: CASGTSGGIQPQHF. Combining the CDR3 with reference TRBV18 and TRBJ1-5 gives the whole variable domain NAGVMQNPRHLVRRRGQEARLRCSPMKGHSHVYWYRQLPEEGLKFMVYLQKENIIDESGMPKERFSAEFPKEGPSILRIQQVVRGDSAAYFCASGTSGGIQPQHFGDGTRLSIL.

This chain uses TRBV27 with TRBJ1-2; D is possibly TRBD1 (6 bases). Germline assignment: CDR1 MNHEY and CDR2 SMNVEV (reference sequence). V lost 6 bases and J lost 4, with 18 bases in between. The CDR3 length is 15 residues. This chain's CDR3 is CASRTTGHTSYGYTF. The CDR3 nucleotides read TGTGCCAGCAGAACCACGGGACATACAAGCTATGGCTACACCTTC.

The chain carries TRBV28 and TRBJ1-1; weak D call: TRBD1 (6 bases). Germline-derived CDR1 and CDR2 are MDHEN and SYDVKM. This CDR3 comprises 16 residues. With 7 bases removed from V and 4 bases from J, the gap between germline ends came to 22 bases. The CDR3 DNA reads TGTGCCAGCAATCCACAGGGACGCAGGGACGGCACTGAAGCTTTCTTT. It is translated as CASNPQGRRDGTEAFF.

The chain is built from TRBV4-3 and TRBJ1-5; 8 nucleotides match TRBD1. Germline V gene sequence: CDR1 LGHNA, CDR2 YSLEER. Trimming took 3 bases from V and 4 from J; bases not matched to a gene: 2. The CDR3 length is 14 residues. CDR3: CASSHRQGNQPQHF. CDR3 coding DNA: TGCGCCAGCAGCCACCGACAGGGGAATCAGCCCCAGCATTTT.

This clone was observed a single time. The chain employs TRBV9 and TRBJ2-3; 12 nucleotides line up with TRBD2. Germline values: CDR1 SGDLS, CDR2 YYNGEE. The CDR3 consists of 16 residues. V shed 3 bases, J shed 3 bases, and the junction held 5 bases outside the gene matches. CDR3 in amino acids: CASSGTSGAGTDTQYF. The CDR3 region has the DNA TGTGCCAGCAGCGGGACTAGCGGGGCCGGGACAGATACGCAGTATTTT.

The rearrangement joins TRBV5-6 to TRBJ2-5; D gene ambiguous. The V and J ends lost 2 bases and 2 bases respectively, with 7 bases between them. CDR1 is SGHDT, CDR2 YYEEEE, per germline. The CDR3 extends over 13 amino acids. Written as DNA, the CDR3 is TGTGCCAGCAGCTTTATCCAGCAAGAGACCCAGTACTTC. Translated, it gives CASSFIQQETQYF.

V gene TRBV2 combines with J gene TRBJ1-2, with D maybe TRBD1 (6 bases). This CDR3 has 15 residues. Germline CDR1 and CDR2: SNHLY and FYNNEI. V dropped 6 bases and J dropped 3 bases, with 17 bases sitting between them. This chain's CDR3 is CASSPPFTGYYGYTF. The DNA of the CDR3 is TGTGCCAGCAGCCCGCCCTTTACAGGGTACTATGGCTACACCTTC.

The chain couples TRBV4-1 to TRBJ1-1, with 8 bases lining up with TRBD1. V lost 0 bases, J lost 8 bases, and 5 bases stayed unmatched. The CDR3 length is 14 residues. CDR1 is MGHRA, CDR2 YSYEKL, per germline. The CDR3 coding sequence is TGCGCCAGCAGCCAAGATTTTTGGGACAGGGAAGCTTTCTTT. As protein: CASSQDFWDREAFF.

V is TRBV27 and J is TRBJ2-7; D is uncertain. CDR1 and CDR2 (germline): MNHEY, SMNVEV (reference sequence). This CDR3 is 15 amino acids long. V was cut by 4 bases and J by 0 bases, with 13 bases left in between. The CDR3 sequence is CASSSSGLSSYEQYF. DNA for the CDR3: TGTGCCAGCAGTTCGTCAGGATTGAGCTCCTACGAGCAGTACTTC.

J is TRBJ2-5 and V is TRBV28; possibly TRBD1 for D (5 bases). This CDR3 region has 14 residues. Germline V gene lookup returns CDR1 MDHEN and CDR2 SYDVKM. Trimming removed 6 bases at V and 5 bases at J, with 16 bases between. In nucleotides, the CDR3 is TGTGCCAGCAGCTCGGACACCTCCGGGGAGACCCAGTACTTC. It specifies CASSSDTSGETQYF.

This clone was seen once. The J gene is TRBJ1-5, the V gene TRBV10-1; D is perhaps TRBD1 (5 bases). Germline-derived CDR1 and CDR2 are WNHNN and SYGVQD (reference sequence). V lost 3 bases and J lost 5, with 5 bases in between. This CDR3 comprises 12 residues. Written as DNA, the CDR3 is TGCGCCAGCAGTGAAGGGGATCAGCCCCAGCATTTT. This translates into CASSEGDQPQHF.